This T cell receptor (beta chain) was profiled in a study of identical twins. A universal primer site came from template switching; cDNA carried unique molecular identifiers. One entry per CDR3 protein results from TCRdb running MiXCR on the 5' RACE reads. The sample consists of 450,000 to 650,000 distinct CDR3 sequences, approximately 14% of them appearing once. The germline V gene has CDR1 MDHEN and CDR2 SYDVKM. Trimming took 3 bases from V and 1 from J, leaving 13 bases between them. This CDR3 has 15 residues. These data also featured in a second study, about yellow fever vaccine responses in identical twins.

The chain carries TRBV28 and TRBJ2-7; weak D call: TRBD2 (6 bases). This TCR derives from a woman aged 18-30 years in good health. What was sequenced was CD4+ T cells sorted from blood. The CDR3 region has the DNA TGTGCCAGCAGTTTCCTATCAGGGAGGTCCTACGAGCAGTACTTC. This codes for CASSFLSGRSYEQYF.